This T cell receptor (beta chain) was recorded in a study of memory CD4+ T cells and cytomegalovirus serostatus. Germline values: CDR1 SGHNT, CDR2 YYREEE (reference sequence). The V end lost 1 base, the J end lost 3 bases, and 9 bases lay between the germline ends. This CDR3 has 14 amino acids. The protocol was immunoSEQ multiplex PCR, while the TCRdb copy is restricted to in-frame clones and leaves out a portion. The repertoire includes 30,000 to 40,000 clones, around 78% of them detected once, and roughly 0.8% sits in the top ten. With regard to this clone: Its target is unknown.

The sort gate was single viable CD3+CD4+CD8-CD45RO+ cells for memory CD4+ T cells. Study-wide findings and caveats: Suggested: most of the CMV-linked TCR signature lies in CD4+ memory cells. Median bootstrapped AUC for CMV status was just under 0.97 originally, approximately 0.93 US-trained.

Sequenced input: memory CD4+ T cells from blood. The chain links TRBV5-4 to TRBJ2-3; D ambiguous. This clonotype originated in an adult in good health and CMV-seronegative. Written as DNA, the CDR3 is TGTGCCAGCAGCTTGCGCGCGGAGACAGATACGCAGTATTTT. Its protein product is CASSLRAETDTQYF.